This T cell receptor beta chain comes out of a study of blood T cell repertoires in COVID-19. Study-wide background: Samples came from the United States, Italy and Spain, spanning acute and convalescent COVID-19. PBMCs, B-cell-depleted T cells, or T cells were the source of the cDNA or gDNA that made up the material.

Germline lookup yields CDR1 WSHSY and CDR2 SAAADI. V lost 7 bases and J lost 2; bases outside the gene matches: 9. There are 18 residues in the CDR3. As originally analysed: Reference gene primer amplification in the assay estimated nucleated cell counts. Clones were sequenced by immunoSEQ multiplex PCR, and TCRdb holds only the in-frame ones, with some missing. V and J calls and clone size are given by that table; D and trimming were obtained from the DNA. The repertoire consists of under 40,000 clones, with around 87% occurring once and the leading ten covering over 9.5%. The receptor comes from a man older than 75 with active COVID-19. The chain employs TRBV10-2 and TRBJ2-1; TRBD2 agrees at 15 bases. Sequencing was done on a sample of peripheral blood. The CDR3 loop reads CASTPGLAGGPTYNEQFF. In nucleotides, the CDR3 is TGCGCCAGCACACCCGGACTAGCGGGAGGGCCCACCTACAATGAGCAGTTCTTC.